Shown below are 32 T cell receptor beta chains from a single sample sequenced in a study of blood T cell repertoires in COVID-19. Produced via immunoSEQ multiplex PCR; TCRdb's table is partial and in-frame only. The data contain hundreds of thousands of clones, about 86% of them singletons. The source material was PBMCs or T cells enriched from blood (not recorded which). The receptors originated from a man in his thirties or forties with acute COVID-19.

The rearrangement joins TRBV29-1 to TRBJ1-2; 7 nucleotides agree with TRBD1. Germline CDR1 and CDR2: SQVTM and ANQGSEA. The CDR3 is 13 residues long. V was clipped by 1 base and J by 5 bases; unmatched bases: 4. For the CDR3, the DNA is TGCAGCGTTGAAGCCCAGACAGGGTATGGCTACACCTTC. This gives the protein CSVEAQTGYGYTF.

V and J are TRBV4-1 and TRBJ1-2; 8 bases map to TRBD1. The CDR3 runs 17 residues. Trimming at V came to 3 bases and at J to 1 base, leaving 10 bases not matched to a gene. Germline values: CDR1 MGHRA, CDR2 YSYEKL. In DNA, the CDR3 is TGCGCCAGCAGCCATGACGGCCGGGACAGGAATAACTATGGCTACACCTTC. Its protein is CASSHDGRDRNNYGYTF.

The rearrangement uses TRBV6-1 and TRBJ1-2; no reliable D call. The CDR3 covers 15 residues. V shed 3 bases and J shed 5 bases, with 16 bases lying between them. The V gene's germline CDR1 is MNHNS and CDR2 SASEGT. The DNA for the CDR3 is TGTGCCAGCAGTGATATTCTTGGGTTCGGGTATGGCTACACCTTC. It encodes CASSDILGFGYGYTF.

The rearrangement joins TRBV7-9 to TRBJ2-5; a possible D gene is TRBD2 (6 bases). The germline CDR1 and CDR2 sequences are SEHNR and FQNEAQ (reference sequence). Trimming removed 7 bases at V and 4 bases at J, with 13 bases between. The CDR3 has 13 residues. This CDR3 reads CASTPGEGETQYF. Here the CDR3 DNA reads TGTGCCAGCACCCCGGGGGAAGGAGAGACCCAGTACTTC.

The chain recombines TRBV4-3 with TRBJ1-1; D not certain. This CDR3 has 13 amino acids. The V and J ends lost 4 bases and 0 bases respectively, with 6 bases between them. Germline CDR1 and CDR2: LGHNA and YSLEER. The CDR3 region has the DNA TGCGCCAGCAGCCCACAGATGAACACTGAAGCTTTCTTT. It translates to CASSPQMNTEAFF.

V is TRBV7-8 and J is TRBJ2-7; D gene uncertain. Trimming left V 5 bases short and J 3 bases short, with 11 bases between. Germline values: CDR1 SGHVS, CDR2 FQNEAQ. This CDR3 is 13 amino acids long. The CDR3: CASSRFPGYEQYV. DNA for the CDR3: TGTGCCAGCAGCCGTTTCCCGGGCTACGAGCAGTACGTC.

Here the CDR3 DNA reads TGTGCCAGCAGGGACTACGGTAGTATTAGTTCTCACTTT. Protein: CASRDYGSISSHF. The chain employs TRBV28 and TRBJ1-6; D is unclear. Germline-derived CDR1 and CDR2 are MDHEN and SYDVKM. V was trimmed by 6 bases and J by 19 bases, leaving 22 bases between them. This CDR3 is 13 amino acids long.

The chain has TRBV4-3 and TRBJ2-3; 9 nucleotides match TRBD2. Trimming at V came to 0 bases and at J to 2 bases, leaving 6 bases not matched to a gene. The CDR3 covers 17 residues. Germline V CDR1 and CDR2: LGHNA, YSLEER. CDR3 protein: CASSQDPVAGVTDTQYF. The CDR3 DNA sequence: TGCGCCAGCAGCCAAGATCCCGTAGCGGGAGTCACAGATACGCAGTATTTT.

The rearrangement uses TRBV9 and TRBJ2-3; 11 bases fit TRBD2. V lost 0 bases and J lost 4; bases outside the gene matches: 7. The CDR3 has 17 amino acids. The V gene's germline CDR1 is SGDLS and CDR2 YYNGEE. The CDR3 loop is CASSVGLSGGAADTQYF. CDR3 sequence (DNA): TGTGCCAGCAGCGTAGGTCTTAGCGGGGGGGCCGCAGATACGCAGTATTTT. The entire variable domain, with the rest obtained from reference TRBV9 and TRBJ2-3, is as follows: DSGVTQTPKHLITATGQRVTLRCSPRSGDLSVYWYQQSLDQGLQFLIQYYNGEERAKGNILERFSAQQFPDLHSELNLSSLELGDSALYFCASSVGLSGGAADTQYFGPGTRLTVL.

A few counts support this clone. The chain recombines TRBV25-1 with TRBJ2-2; D remains unclear. Between the trimmed V and J ends, which lost 5 bases and 1 base, there was a span of 2 bases. The CDR3 runs to 12 residues. The V gene's germline CDR1 is MGHDK and CDR2 SYGVNS. CDR3 protein: CASSLNTGELFF. The CDR3 DNA reads TGTGCCAGCAGTCTGAACACCGGGGAGCTGTTTTTT. The full variable domain, in which reference TRBV25-1 and TRBJ2-2 provide the parts outside the CDR3, is EADIYQTPRYLVIGTGKKITLECSQTMGHDKMYWYQQDPGMELHLIHYSYGVNSTEKGDLSSESTVSRIRTEHFPLTLESARPSHTSQYLCASSLNTGELFFGEGSRLTVL.

The V and J genes are TRBV21-1 and TRBJ1-1. TRBV21-1 is listed as a pseudogene. The CDR3 has 11 residues. The CDR3 coding sequence is TGTGCCAGCACTCCGGACACTGAAGCTTTCTTT. It is translated as CASTPDTEAFF.

Remarks on this clone: A read error may account for a junction end that differs from germline. The same CDR3 can be traced to other DNA sequences in this sample. V gene TRBV5-1 combines with J gene TRBJ2-3; D gene uncertain. This CDR3 region has 15 residues. Looked up from germline, CDR1 is SGHRS and CDR2 is YFSETQ. The CDR3: CASSLRSLGTDTQYF. CDR3 bases: TGTGCCAGCAGCTTGCGTTCCCTAGGCACAGATACGCAGTATTTT.

This clone was counted between two and nine times. The chain carries TRBV7-9 and TRBJ2-1; 8 bases fit TRBD1. Unmatched junction bases numbered 5, after V lost 5 bases and J lost 2 bases. Germline V gives CDR1 SEHNR, CDR2 FQNEAQ (reference sequence). This CDR3 is 15 amino acids long. Here the CDR3 DNA reads TGTGCCAGCAGCGCTACAGGGGGAACCTACAATGAGCAGTTCTTC. It codes for CASSATGGTYNEQFF.

V gene TRBV7-9 combines with J gene TRBJ2-3; D is perhaps TRBD1 (5 bases). CDR1 is SEHNR, CDR2 FQNEAQ, per germline (reference sequence). The CDR3 covers 15 residues. Trimming took off 5 bases at V and 0 bases at J, with 12 bases between the two ends. The CDR3 is CASSPWGGSTDTQYF. The CDR3 bases are TGTGCCAGCAGCCCCTGGGGCGGTAGCACAGATACGCAGTATTTT.

The gene calls are TRBV11-2 and TRBJ1-2, with 8 bases lining up with TRBD1. The CDR3 extends over 17 amino acids. Germline V gene sequence: CDR1 SGHAT, CDR2 FQNNGV. V was clipped by 5 bases and J by 0 bases; unmatched bases: 11. In DNA form, the CDR3 reads TGTGCCAGCAGCAGAACCGGGACAGGCGTAGCTAACTATGGCTACACCTTC. Translating gives CASSRTGTGVANYGYTF.

The chain links TRBV9 to TRBJ1-3; TRBD1 is a possible D gene (6 bases). CDR1 is SGDLS, CDR2 YYNGEE, per germline. V lost 0 bases to trimming and J lost 1 base, with 8 bases between them. This CDR3 spans 15 amino acids. The CDR3 spells CASSVEGGSGNTIYF. CDR3 in DNA: TGTGCCAGCAGCGTAGAAGGGGGTTCTGGAAACACCATATATTTT. The whole variable domain, remainder taken from reference TRBV9 and TRBJ1-3, is DSGVTQTPKHLITATGQRVTLRCSPRSGDLSVYWYQQSLDQGLQFLIQYYNGEERAKGNILERFSAQQFPDLHSELNLSSLELGDSALYFCASSVEGGSGNTIYFGEGSWLTVV.

The gene calls are TRBV7-3 and TRBJ2-4; TRBD1 matches at 8 bases. Germline lookup yields CDR1 SGHTA and CDR2 FQGTGA. After removal of 5 bases from V and 1 base from J, the junction contained 4 bases not matched to a gene. The CDR3 spans 15 residues. The CDR3 sequence is CASSTDRVAKNIQYF. CDR3 nucleotides: TGTGCCAGCAGCACGGACAGGGTCGCCAAAAACATTCAGTACTTC. Drawing the rest from reference TRBV7-3 and TRBJ2-4, the complete variable domain is GAGVSQTPSNKVTEKGKYVELRCDPISGHTALYWYRQSLGQGPEFLIYFQGTGAADDSGLPNDRFFAVRPEGSVSTLKIQRTERGDSAVYLCASSTDRVAKNIQYFGAGTRLSVL.

This clone was counted a single time. The V gene is TRBV6-1, the J gene TRBJ2-7; D gene unclear. CDR1 is MNHNS and CDR2 is SASEGT in the germline V gene. V was trimmed by 3 bases and J by 2 bases, leaving 11 bases between them. This CDR3 region has 14 residues. CDR3 residues: CASSENRKPYEQYV. CDR3 bases: TGTGCCAGCAGTGAGAACAGAAAACCCTACGAGCAGTACGTC.

V usage is TRBV4-1 and J usage is TRBJ2-5, with 9 bases fitting TRBD2. Trimming took 4 bases from V and 4 from J; bases not matched to a gene: 10. Per the germline V gene, CDR1 is MGHRA and CDR2 is YSYEKL. This CDR3 spans 16 amino acids. The CDR3 spells CASSLEAGGAGETQYF. CDR3 DNA: TGCGCCAGCAGCCTTGAGGCGGGAGGGGCGGGAGAGACCCAGTACTTC.

The chain uses TRBV18 and TRBJ2-7; 8 bases align to TRBD2. Per germline, CDR1 KGHSH and CDR2 LQKENI. V shed 3 bases and J 1 base; nucleotides not matched to a gene: 2. CDR3 length equals 14 residues. The CDR3 loop is CASSPSSGSYEQYV. The CDR3, as DNA: TGTGCCAGCTCACCGTCTAGCGGGTCCTACGAGCAGTACGTC.

The chain is built from TRBV7-2 and TRBJ1-6; D is perhaps TRBD1 (6 bases). Germline CDR1 SGHTA, CDR2 FQGNSA. V lost 3 bases and J lost 14, with 14 bases in between. This CDR3 has 13 amino acids. The CDR3 spells CASSFKGVGSLHF. The DNA for the CDR3 is TGTGCCAGCAGCTTCAAGGGGGTTGGGTCCCTCCACTTT. Full variable domain (missing parts from reference TRBV7-2 and TRBJ1-6): GAGVSQSPSNKVTEKGKDVELRCDPISGHTALYWYRQSLGQGLEFLIYFQGNSAPDKSGLPSDRFSAERTGGSVSTLTIQRTQQEDSAVYLCASSFKGVGSLHFGNGTRLTVT.

Remarks on this clone: The junction shows a germline mismatch at one end, possibly a read error. CDR3 in DNA: TGTGCCAGCAGCTTGAGTAGCGGGAGGGCCACAAACACCGGGGAGCTGTTTTTT. This translates into CASSLSSGRATNTGELFF. The chain employs TRBV5-1 and TRBJ2-2; 11 nucleotides agree with TRBD2. The CDR3 loop spans 18 amino acids. Per germline, CDR1 SGHRS and CDR2 YFSETQ.

The V call is TRBV6-5, the J call TRBJ1-4; D might be TRBD1 (6 bases). Trimming pared 8 bases from V and 8 bases from J, leaving 18 bases between. The CDR3 loop spans 14 amino acids. Germline V gene lookup returns CDR1 MNHEY and CDR2 SVGAGI. Here the CDR3 DNA reads TGTGCCAGCGCACGGGTGGGGGCGAAGGAAAAACTGTTTTTT. It specifies CASARVGAKEKLFF.

The table lists this clone with a count of one. The chain is built from TRBV9 and TRBJ2-5, with D maybe TRBD2 (5 bases). This CDR3 is built from 13 residues. Trimming shortened V by 0 bases and J by 3 bases, and 6 bases separated the two germline ends. The germline V gene has CDR1 SGDLS and CDR2 YYNGEE. CDR3 protein: CASSVEREETQYF. For the CDR3, the DNA is TGTGCCAGCAGCGTAGAGAGGGAAGAGACCCAGTACTTC.

The rearrangement links TRBV27 to TRBJ1-5; D unclear. This CDR3 contains 14 residues. V was clipped by 6 bases and J by 0 bases, with 9 bases between them. Germline values: CDR1 MNHEY, CDR2 SMNVEV (reference sequence). CDR3 nucleotides: TGTGCCAGCAGGTCCCTTTATAGCAATCAGCCCCAGCATTTT. This codes for CASRSLYSNQPQHF.

The chain recombines TRBV7-8 with TRBJ1-5, with D uncertain. Per the germline V gene, CDR1 is SGHVS and CDR2 is FQNEAQ. Trimming shortened V by 4 bases and J by 1 base, and 11 bases separated the two germline ends. This CDR3 has 15 residues. CDR3: CASSSERLSNQPQHF. The CDR3 DNA reads TGTGCCAGCAGCTCGGAGAGGTTGAGCAATCAGCCCCAGCATTTT. Supplemented by reference TRBV7-8 and TRBJ1-5, the full variable domain reads GAGVSQSPRYKVAKRGQDVALRCDPISGHVSLFWYQQALGQGPEFLTYFQNEAQLDKSGLPSDRFFAERPEGSVSTLKIQRTQQEDSAVYLCASSSERLSNQPQHFGDGTRLSIL.

V and J are TRBV21-1 and TRBJ1-1. TRBV21-1 is tagged as a pseudogene. This CDR3 contains 12 residues. As DNA, the CDR3 is TGTGCCAGCAGCAAGGGAGCCACTGAAGCTTTCTTT. This sequence encodes CASSKGATEAFF.

This clone occurred once. One end of the junction varies from germline; a read error may be responsible. The gene calls are TRBV5-1 and TRBJ2-5; 8 positions agree with TRBD2. Germline lookup yields CDR1 SGHRS and CDR2 YFSETQ. The CDR3 is made up of 15 amino acids. CDR3 sequence: CASSLVSGTQETQYF. The CDR3 nucleotides read TGTGCCAGCAGCTTGGTTAGCGGGACCCAAGAGACCCAGTACTTC.

The chain recombines TRBV27 with TRBJ1-3; TRBD1 matches 7 bases. The J segment lost 9 bases and the V segment lost 5 bases, leaving 7 bases of the junction unmatched. Germline V gene data show CDR1 as MNHEY and CDR2 as SMNVEV (reference sequence). The CDR3 totals 13 residues. CDR3 nucleotides: TGTGCCAGCAGTCCCCGACAGGGTGGCACCATATATTTT. It codes for CASSPRQGGTIYF.

This clone showed up just a few times. The chain employs TRBV5-4 and TRBJ1-6, with 8 bases fitting TRBD1. CDR3 length equals 15 residues. From germline, CDR1 is SGHNT and CDR2 YYREEE (reference sequence). V gave up 3 bases and J gave up 8 bases; unmatched junction bases: 7. DNA of the CDR3: TGTGCCAGCAGCTCACGGACAGGGTGGGATTCACCCCTCCACTTT. This encodes CASSSRTGWDSPLHF.

CDR3 bases: TGTGCCAGTAGCTGGGGTAGCGGGGGGGCCTCAAAGACCCAGTACTTC. Translating gives CASSWGSGGASKTQYF. V is TRBV19 and J is TRBJ2-5; 11 nucleotides line up with TRBD2. J was trimmed by 6 bases and V by 6 bases; bases with no gene match: 12. This CDR3 has 16 amino acids. CDR1 is LNHDA and CDR2 is SQIVND in the germline V gene (reference sequence).

The chain carries TRBV28 and TRBJ2-5, with D perhaps matching TRBD2 (6 bases). The CDR3 sequence is 13 residues long. The germline gives CDR1 MDHEN, CDR2 SYDVKM. V lost 4 bases, J lost 3 bases, and 9 bases lay in between. This CDR3 reads CASSSGVEETQYF. In DNA form, the CDR3 reads TGTGCCAGCAGTTCGGGGGTCGAAGAGACCCAGTACTTC.